These 20 T cell receptor beta chains originate from one sample sequenced in a study of CD8 T cell repertoires and HIV-1 epitope variants. Method: immunoSEQ multiplex PCR; TCRdb's copy keeps in-frame clones and lacks some. Here the sample spans over 5,000 clones, roughly 69% being singletons. Their recognized antigens are unknown. The sample consisted of cultured CD8+ T cells derived from PBMCs. These receptors were collected from a male donor with HIV.

The chain has TRBV21-1 and TRBJ2-1; the table names TRBD2, a call not compared with the DNA. TRBV21-1 is annotated as a pseudogene. This CDR3 is 15 amino acids long. The CDR3 nucleotides are TGTGCCAGCAGCAAGGAGGGTCTCTCCTACAATGAGCAGTTCTTC. It encodes CASSKEGLSYNEQFF.

The gene calls are TRBV15 and TRBJ2-6; D tentatively reads TRBD1 or TRBD2 (5 bases each). Germline V gives CDR1 LNHNV, CDR2 YYDKDF (reference sequence). This CDR3 comprises 17 residues. Trimming took 4 bases from V and 0 from J, leaving 13 bases between them. The CDR3 here is CATSMRGRLSGANVLTF. The CDR3 DNA reads TGTGCCACCAGCATGAGGGGACGGCTCTCTGGGGCCAACGTCCTGACTTTC.

This clone was observed once. This chain joins TRBV15 and TRBJ1-2; possibly TRBD1 for D (5 bases). Germline V gene lookup returns CDR1 LNHNV and CDR2 YYDKDF (reference sequence). The CDR3 covers 15 residues. Trimming left V 1 base short and J 3 bases short, with 12 bases between. Written as DNA, the CDR3 is TGTGCCACCAGCAGAGCGGGGGATGGAGACTATGGCTACACCTTC. This codes for CATSRAGDGDYGYTF. Combining the CDR3 with reference TRBV15 and TRBJ1-2 gives the whole variable domain DAMVIQNPRYQVTQFGKPVTLSCSQTLNHNVMYWYQQKSSQAPKLLFHYYDKDFNNEADTPDNFQSRRPNTSFCFLDIRSPGLGDTAMYLCATSRAGDGDYGYTFGSGTRLTVV.

The chain links TRBV9 to TRBJ2-5; TRBD2 agrees at 8 bases. The CDR3 extends over 15 amino acids. CDR1 is SGDLS, CDR2 YYNGEE, per germline. The J segment lost 7 bases and the V segment lost 4 bases, leaving 12 bases of the junction unmatched. The CDR3 loop is CASSPYPAGDVTQYF. The CDR3 nucleotides read TGTGCCAGCAGCCCCTATCCAGCGGGAGATGTGACCCAGTACTTC.

The chain recombines TRBV4-2 with TRBJ2-1, with D perhaps TRBD1 or TRBD2 (7 bases each). V was shortened by 1 base and J by 4 bases, with 17 bases between the two germline ends. The CDR3 sequence is 17 residues long. Looked up from germline, CDR1 is LGHNA and CDR2 is YNFKEQ. CDR3 region: CASSQVTGREGYNEQFF. The CDR3 DNA is TGTGCCAGCAGCCAAGTGACAGGGAGGGAGGGATACAATGAGCAGTTCTTC.

J is TRBJ2-6 and V is TRBV5-1; tentative D call: TRBD1 (5 bases). This CDR3 spans 19 amino acids. Trimming removed 4 bases from V and 0 bases from J, with 20 bases in between. CDR1 SGHRS and CDR2 YFSETQ come from the germline V gene. The CDR3 sequence: CASSLDWAGNPSGANVLTF. For the CDR3, the DNA is TGCGCCAGCAGCCTCGACTGGGCAGGGAATCCCTCTGGGGCCAACGTCCTGACTTTC.

The rearrangement uses TRBV5-6 and TRBJ2-3; weak D call: TRBD1 (6 bases). This CDR3 is built from 15 residues. Germline CDR1 reads SGHDT; CDR2 reads YYEEEE. Trimming shortened V by 4 bases and J by 0 bases, and 12 bases separated the two germline ends. The CDR3 nucleotides read TGTGCCAGCAGCATCGGGACAATGAGCACAGATACGCAGTATTTT. Translating gives CASSIGTMSTDTQYF.

This clone was seen more than once but under ten times. The rearrangement links TRBV5-6 to TRBJ2-1; D unresolved. This CDR3 region has 13 residues. V was trimmed by 1 base and J by 8 bases, leaving 10 bases between them. CDR1 and CDR2 from the germline V gene are SGHDT and YYEEEE. The CDR3 DNA sequence: TGTGCCAGCAGCTTGAATGTAGGCTATGAGCAGTTCTTC. Protein sequence: CASSLNVGYEQFF. Using reference TRBV5-6 and TRBJ2-1 for the parts outside the CDR3, the full variable domain is DAGVTQSPTHLIKTRGQQVTLRCSPKSGHDTVSWYQQALGQGPQFIFQYYEEEERQRGNFPDRFSGHQFPNYSSELNVNALLLGDSALYLCASSLNVGYEQFFGPGTRLTVL.

The V gene is TRBV27, the J gene TRBJ2-6; D is undetermined. The CDR3 extends over 18 amino acids. The germline V gene has CDR1 MNHEY and CDR2 SMNVEV (reference sequence). V lost 10 bases and J 0 bases, leaving 22 bases between the germline ends. CDR3 region: CATQSTTTANSGANVLTF. Written as DNA, the CDR3 is TGTGCCACCCAATCCACAACTACTGCGAACTCTGGGGCCAACGTCCTGACTTTC.

This chain connects TRBV19 to TRBJ1-4; TRBD1 matches 7 bases. The V segment lost 4 bases and the J segment 8 bases; nucleotides outside the gene matches: 16. CDR3 size: 17 residues. Germline-derived CDR1 and CDR2 are LNHDA and SQIVND (reference sequence). This chain's CDR3 is CASSTQTDRTMREKLFF. The CDR3 region has the DNA TGTGCCAGTAGTACACAAACGGACAGGACGATGCGGGAAAAACTGTTTTTT.

This clone has only a few counts. V is TRBV28 and J is TRBJ2-2, with unresolved D. CDR1 is MDHEN and CDR2 is SYDVKM in the germline V gene. V was shortened by 8 bases and J by 6 bases, with 10 bases between the two germline ends. The CDR3 has 12 residues. The DNA of the CDR3 is TGTGCCAGCGGGTTGTCTGCCGGGGAGCTGTTTTTT. It translates to CASGLSAGELFF.

This chain connects TRBV5-6 to TRBJ1-2, with D possibly TRBD1 on 5 matching bases. Germline loops: CDR1 SGHDT, CDR2 YYEEEE. The CDR3 sequence is 13 residues long. V was pared by 3 bases and J by 7 bases, with 13 bases between. The CDR3 protein is CASSSGVGLGYTF. DNA of the CDR3: TGTGCCAGCAGCTCCGGAGTGGGGCTTGGCTACACCTTC.

The CDR3 region is CASSLASGGVAGELFF. DNA of the CDR3: TGTGCCAGCAGTTTAGCTAGCGGGGGGGTTGCCGGGGAGCTGTTTTTT. The chain uses TRBV27 and TRBJ2-2; TRBD2 agrees at 12 bases. The J segment lost 6 bases and the V segment lost 2 bases, leaving 4 bases of the junction unmatched. CDR1 is MNHEY and CDR2 is SMNVEV in the germline V gene (reference sequence). CDR3 length equals 16 residues.

This sequence joins TRBV2 and TRBJ1-1; 7 bases agree with TRBD1. The germline V gene has CDR1 SNHLY and CDR2 FYNNEI. The CDR3 contains 14 residues. Trimming cost V 6 bases and J 4 bases; bases outside gene matches: 8. CDR3 protein: CASSSMTGRTEAFF. In nucleotides, the CDR3 is TGTGCCAGCAGCTCTATGACAGGGCGCACTGAAGCTTTCTTT.

This CDR3 reads CASSPPQAWETQYF. As DNA, the CDR3 is TGTGCCAGCAGTCCCCCACAGGCTTGGGAGACCCAGTACTTC. The chain uses TRBV28 and TRBJ2-5; tentatively, D is TRBD1 (5 bases). Trimming pared 5 bases from V and 5 bases from J, leaving 15 bases between. Germline V CDR1 and CDR2: MDHEN, SYDVKM. The CDR3 loop spans 14 amino acids.

The DNA for the CDR3 is TGTGCCTCTTCCGTTGGGGCCGGGGAGCTGTTTTTT. This sequence encodes CASSVGAGELFF. V is TRBV2 and J is TRBJ2-2; no definite D call. The V end was cut by 11 bases, the J end by 6 bases, with 13 bases between. Germline CDR1 reads SNHLY; CDR2 reads FYNNEI. The CDR3 is 12 residues long.

The V call is TRBV28, the J call TRBJ1-1; 9 nucleotides line up with TRBD1. CDR1 and CDR2 (germline): MDHEN, SYDVKM. J lost 6 bases, V lost 5 bases, and 1 base had no gene match. The CDR3 runs 12 residues. The CDR3 reads CASSGTGPEAFF. The CDR3, as DNA: TGTGCCAGCAGTGGGACAGGGCCTGAAGCTTTCTTT.

This clone showed up just a few times. V is TRBV14 and J is TRBJ1-6, with a weak D call TRBD1 (5 bases). The CDR3 is 16 amino acids. V shed 0 bases and J shed 2 bases, with 8 bases lying between them. CDR1 and CDR2 from the germline V gene are SGHDN and FVKESK. CDR3 DNA: TGTGCCAGCAGCCAAGAGTGGGGGGCCTATAATTCACCCCTCCACTTT. This translates into CASSQEWGAYNSPLHF.

This chain links TRBV11-1 with TRBJ1-2; 8 bases fit TRBD1. Germline V gene data show CDR1 as SGHAT and CDR2 as FQDESV (reference sequence). V was pared by 5 bases and J by 4 bases, with 9 bases of the junction left unmatched. The CDR3 is made up of 15 amino acids. The CDR3 here is CASSPRPGQAYGYTF. CDR3 coding DNA: TGTGCCAGCAGCCCCCGCCCGGGACAGGCCTATGGCTACACCTTC.

The V gene is TRBV5-6, the J gene TRBJ2-2; D gene unclear. V lost 0 bases and J 0 bases, leaving 3 bases between the germline ends. CDR1 and CDR2 (germline): SGHDT, YYEEEE. The CDR3 spans 14 residues. As DNA, the CDR3 is TGTGCCAGCAGCTTGGGGCCGAACACCGGGGAGCTGTTTTTT. It encodes CASSLGPNTGELFF.